These 18 T cell receptor beta chains were all obtained from the same sample, sequenced in a study of monozygotic twins with inflammatory bowel disease. TCRdb reanalyzed the 5' RACE reads, giving one entry per CDR3 protein sequence and no DNA. The sample's table shows 80,000 or so distinct CDR3 sequences. The specimen was blood. Receptors originate from a human donor with ulcerative colitis or Crohn's disease, or a healthy co-twin of an affected twin (not recorded which).

The chain recombines TRBV6-6 with TRBJ1-5. Germline values: CDR1 MNHNY, CDR2 SVGAGI (reference sequence). CDR3 length: 13 amino acids. The CDR3 reads CASRWGPNQPQHF.

The chain carries TRBV24-1 and TRBJ2-3; TCRdb returns TRBD2, unconfirmable since there is no DNA. Looked up from germline, CDR1 is KGHDR and CDR2 is SFDVKD. The CDR3 covers 14 residues. CDR3 in amino acids: CATQGSGGTDTQYF.

The chain uses TRBV7-6 and TRBJ2-5. This CDR3 has 14 residues. CDR1 is SGHVS, CDR2 FNYEAQ, per germline. CDR3 sequence reads: CASSLRQYQETQYF. Variable domain in full (rest from reference TRBV7-6 and TRBJ2-5): GAGVSQSPRYKVTKRGQDVALRCDPISGHVSLYWYRQALGQGPEFLTYFNYEAQQDKSGLPNDRFSAERPEGSISTLTIQRTEQRDSAMYRCASSLRQYQETQYFGPGTRLLVL.

This chain links TRBV6-5 with TRBJ1-6. The CDR3 runs 15 residues. CDR1 MNHEY and CDR2 SVGAGI come from the germline V gene. This CDR3 reads CASSYSTPDNSPLHF.

The gene calls are TRBV20-1 and TRBJ1-1; TCRdb names TRBD1, which stays unverified in the absence of DNA. Germline V gives CDR1 DFQATT, CDR2 SNEGSKA (reference sequence). The CDR3 length is 13 residues. The CDR3 sequence: CSADREANTEAFF.

The genes are TRBV6-4 and TRBJ2-7; TCRdb indicates TRBD2, and absent DNA this call remains unverified. CDR3 length: 16 amino acids. Per germline, CDR1 MRHNA and CDR2 SNTAGT. The CDR3: CASSKLAGAGTYEQYF.

The J gene is TRBJ2-4, the V gene TRBV9. In germline, CDR1 is SGDLS, CDR2 YYNGEE. The CDR3 runs 14 residues. The CDR3 protein is CASSEGLAKNIQYF.

The rearrangement links TRBV20-1 to TRBJ2-3; TCRdb's assignment of TRBD2 cannot be checked, as there is no DNA. This CDR3 spans 16 amino acids. The germline V gene has CDR1 DFQATT and CDR2 SNEGSKA (reference sequence). This chain's CDR3 is CSARGEAGASTDTQYF.

This sequence joins TRBV5-1 and TRBJ2-7; as DNA is missing, the TRBD1 call by TCRdb cannot be tested. This CDR3 contains 14 residues. From germline, CDR1 is SGHRS and CDR2 YFSETQ. The chain's CDR3 is CASSTTGGAYEQYF.

V usage is TRBV5-6 and J usage is TRBJ2-1; the TRBD1 assignment by TCRdb is unverifiable without DNA. Germline V gene data show CDR1 as SGHDT and CDR2 as YYEEEE. The length of the CDR3 is 15 residues. The CDR3 sequence is CASSLWGPRYNEQFF.

This chain uses TRBV29-1 with TRBJ2-3; checking the TCRdb D call of TRBD2 is not possible without DNA. Per germline, CDR1 SQVTM and CDR2 ANQGSEA. This CDR3 region has 16 residues. The CDR3 sequence: CSVSGRSGGPTDTQYF.

The rearrangement links TRBV10-3 to TRBJ1-3. The CDR3 runs 12 residues. Germline CDR1 reads ENHRY; CDR2 reads SYGVKD. CDR3 amino acids: CAISEKGNTIYF.

J is TRBJ2-6 and V is TRBV19. The CDR3 has 18 residues. Per the germline V gene, CDR1 is LNHDA and CDR2 is SQIVND (reference sequence). This CDR3 reads CASTRKRVETSGANVLTF. The variable domain in full, with the rest retrieved from reference TRBV19 and TRBJ2-6, is DGGITQSPKYLFRKEGQNVTLSCEQNLNHDAMYWYRQDPGQGLRLIYYSQIVNDFQKGDIAEGYSVSREKKESFPLTVTSAQKNPTAFYLCASTRKRVETSGANVLTFGAGSRLTVL.

The chain has TRBV20-1 and TRBJ2-1; the TCRdb D gene call, TRBD2, has no DNA to confirm it. Germline-derived CDR1 and CDR2 are DFQATT and SNEGSKA (reference sequence). The CDR3 extends over 14 amino acids. This CDR3 is CSARDQRGYNEQFF.

The J gene is TRBJ2-7, the V gene TRBV14. The CDR3 loop spans 14 amino acids. CDR1 is SGHDN, CDR2 FVKESK, per germline. The CDR3 is CASSRQEVPYEQYF.

The chain uses TRBV5-4 and TRBJ1-2; the TCRdb call, TRBD1, lacks DNA for checking. The CDR3 is made up of 14 amino acids. Germline assignment: CDR1 SGHNT and CDR2 YYREEE (reference sequence). CDR3 sequence: CASSSRDTNYGYTF.

J is TRBJ2-1 and V is TRBV15; TCRdb designates TRBD2, a call that cannot be tested without DNA. Germline V gives CDR1 LNHNV, CDR2 YYDKDF (reference sequence). The CDR3 is 15 residues long. CDR3 residues: CASQQGLAGGNEQFF.

This chain connects TRBV20-1 to TRBJ2-5; TCRdb selects TRBD2, and the lack of DNA leaves this call unchecked. This CDR3 spans 14 amino acids. The germline CDR1 and CDR2 sequences are DFQATT and SNEGSKA (reference sequence). CDR3: CSARRSLREETQYF.